This entry lists 16 T cell receptor beta chains sequenced from one sample in a study of patients and donors after allogeneic stem cell transplantation. TCRdb used MiXCR to reprocess the RT-PCR reads, holding one entry per CDR3 protein. Seen here are 190,000 or so distinct CDR3 sequences, 41% observed once, and the top ten hold 33%. Sequenced: blood, either unsorted or a sorted T cell fraction (not recorded which). All receptors come from a human donor who was either an allogeneic HSCT recipient or a stem cell or donor lymphocyte infusion donor (not recorded which). It is not recorded whose cells these are; they may come from a transplant donor.

This clonotype was observed a handful of times. The chain combines TRBV29-1 with TRBJ1-2; no firm D call. Germline V lookup: CDR1 SQVTM, CDR2 ANQGSEA. The CDR3 loop spans 11 amino acids. Trimming removed 0 bases at V and 6 bases at J, with 5 bases between. The DNA for the CDR3 is TGCAGCGTTGAAGACCGAAATGGCTACACCTTC. The encoded protein is CSVEDRNGYTF. Variable domain in full (rest from reference TRBV29-1 and TRBJ1-2): SAVISQKPSRDICQRGTSLTIQCQVDSQVTMMFWYRQQPGQSLTLIATANQGSEATYESGFVIDKFPISRPNLTFSTLTVSNMSPEDSSIYLCSVEDRNGYTFGSGTRLTVV.

The chain combines TRBV30 with TRBJ2-1, with D hard to call. V was clipped by 0 bases and J by 5 bases, with 11 bases between them. The CDR3 contains 14 residues. The germline V gene encodes CDR1 GTSNPN and CDR2 SVGIG (reference sequence). The CDR3 DNA reads TGTGCCTGGAGTGTCTTAAACGAAAACAATGAGCAGTTCTTC. This sequence encodes CAWSVLNENNEQFF.

The table lists this clonotype with a few counts. The CDR3 DNA reads TGCGCCAGCAGCCAAGAGAGCGGAGACTGGGGCTACGAGCAGTACTTC. Its protein is CASSQESGDWGYEQYF. The V and J genes are TRBV4-3 and TRBJ2-7; possible D gene TRBD2, 5 bases. The germline CDR1 and CDR2 sequences are LGHNA and YSLEER. The CDR3 is 16 amino acids. V shed 0 bases and J shed 3 bases, with 15 bases lying between them.

The sample holds a few counts of this clonotype. This rearrangement joins TRBV12-3 or TRBV12-4 to TRBJ1-1; the match to TRBD1 covers 10 bases. V trimming: 6 bases; J trimming: 3 bases; junction bases outside the gene matches: 13. The CDR3 length is 17 residues. The CDR3 coding sequence is TGTGCCAGCAGCCCCAGAGACAAGACAGGGGGCGACACTGAAGCTTTCTTT. Translated, it gives CASSPRDKTGGDTEAFF.

The DNA of the CDR3 is TGTGCCAGCAGCTTAGCGCTCGGGGGCAATGAGCAGTTCTTC. Its translation is CASSLALGGNEQFF. This chain connects TRBV7-2 to TRBJ2-1, with D perhaps matching TRBD2 (6 bases). CDR3 length: 14 amino acids. With 0 bases removed from V and 6 bases from J, the gap between germline ends came to 9 bases. Per germline, CDR1 SGHTA and CDR2 FQGNSA.

The genes are TRBV7-9 and TRBJ1-2; 9 bases map to TRBD1. Germline V gene lookup returns CDR1 SEHNR and CDR2 FQNEAQ (reference sequence). J gave up 4 bases and V 5 bases, and 2 bases lay outside the gene matches. This CDR3 has 13 amino acids. CDR3 protein: CASSRDRVYGYTF. The DNA of the CDR3 is TGTGCCAGCAGCCGGGACAGGGTCTATGGCTACACCTTC.

This chain links TRBV7-3 with TRBJ2-1, with TRBD2 identical over 10 bases. The CDR3 covers 18 residues. Looked up from germline, CDR1 is SGHTA and CDR2 is FQGTGA. Trimming removed 2 bases from V and 5 bases from J; junction bases left unmatched: 12. Written as DNA, the CDR3 is TGTGCCAGCAGCTTACGGGCCCCTTTTCTAGCGGGGGACAATGAGCAGTTCTTC. It translates to CASSLRAPFLAGDNEQFF.

J is TRBJ1-2 and V is TRBV12-3 or TRBV12-4, with D uncertain. V was trimmed by 2 bases and J by 4 bases, leaving 14 bases between them. The CDR3 covers 15 residues. For the CDR3, the DNA is TGTGCCAGCAGTTTAATATGGGAACGGGGCTATGGCTACACCTTC. Its protein is CASSLIWERGYGYTF.

The chain is built from TRBV30 and TRBJ2-3, with TRBD2 as a possible D gene (6 bases). The V end lost 4 bases, the J end lost 3 bases, and 14 bases lay between the germline ends. Looked up from germline, CDR1 is GTSNPN and CDR2 is SVGIG (reference sequence). This CDR3 spans 14 amino acids. The CDR3 here is CAWNKRERTDTQYF. The CDR3 nucleotides are TGTGCCTGGAATAAACGGGAGCGGACAGATACGCAGTATTTT.

This clonotype was seen only once. The rearrangement links TRBV12-3 or TRBV12-4 to TRBJ2-5; tentative D call: TRBD2 (6 bases). Trimming took 5 bases from V and 2 from J, leaving 9 bases between them. The length of the CDR3 is 13 residues. The CDR3 DNA follows: TGTGCCAGCAGTATTAGCGGTCAAGAGACCCAGTACTTC. Translating it yields CASSISGQETQYF.

The count of this clonotype is one. The genes are TRBV28 and TRBJ2-7; 13 bases agree with TRBD2. The CDR3 has 16 amino acids. V trimming: 4 bases; J trimming: 7 bases; junction bases outside the gene matches: 10. Germline-derived CDR1 and CDR2 are MDHEN and SYDVKM. CDR3: CASSSPSGLAGVEQYF. For the CDR3, the DNA is TGTGCCAGCAGTTCACCCTCCGGACTAGCGGGAGTAGAGCAGTACTTC. Full variable domain (missing parts from reference TRBV28 and TRBJ2-7): DVKVTQSSRYLVKRTGEKVFLECVQDMDHENMFWYRQDPGLGLRLIYFSYDVKMKEKGDIPEGYSVSREKKERFSLILESASTNQTSMYLCASSSPSGLAGVEQYFGPGTRLTVT.

J is TRBJ2-1 and V is TRBV25-1; D unresolved. V lost 10 bases to trimming and J lost 5 bases, with 15 bases between them. CDR1 is MGHDK, CDR2 SYGVNS, per germline. The CDR3 contains 13 residues. CDR3 coding DNA: TGTGCCACGATGGACGATCCTAACAATGAGCAGTTCTTC. It is translated as CATMDDPNNEQFF.

The chain is built from TRBV3-1 and TRBJ2-1; D is possibly TRBD2 (5 bases). CDR3 length: 14 amino acids. With 5 bases removed from V and 5 bases from J, the gap between germline ends came to 13 bases. Germline V gene lookup returns CDR1 LGHDT and CDR2 YNNKEL (reference sequence). The CDR3 DNA sequence: TGTGCCAGCAGCTACGCACTACTAGACAATGAGCAGTTCTTC. It translates to CASSYALLDNEQFF.

The CDR3 DNA is TGCAGCGTTGAGATAGGGGGATCCATCGAGCAGTACTTC. Translating gives CSVEIGGSIEQYF. This chain joins TRBV29-1 and TRBJ2-7; possible D gene TRBD1, 6 bases. With 3 bases removed from V and 6 bases from J, the gap between germline ends came to 15 bases. The CDR3 runs to 13 residues. Germline V lookup: CDR1 SQVTM, CDR2 ANQGSEA.

This clonotype was seen only a few times. V is TRBV4-3 and J is TRBJ1-1; D may be TRBD1 (6 bases). V was clipped by 4 bases and J by 1 base, with 13 bases between them. CDR1 and CDR2 from the germline V gene are LGHNA and YSLEER. CDR3 length equals 15 residues. CDR3 in DNA: TGCGCCAGCAGCCGGACAGCTATAGGGAACACTGAAGCTTTCTTT. This encodes CASSRTAIGNTEAFF.

The chain carries TRBV12-3 or TRBV12-4 and TRBJ1-2, with D possibly TRBD1 on 6 matching bases. The germline V and J ends were trimmed by 5 bases and 8 bases, with 21 bases remaining between them. This CDR3 has 15 amino acids. CDR3 coding DNA: TGTGCCAGCAGTCTTTCCCGCACAGGGCTATGGGGCTACACCTTC. Translating it yields CASSLSRTGLWGYTF.